This T cell receptor (beta chain) came from a study of blood T cell repertoires in COVID-19. Authors' analysis steps: Amplifying reference gene primers gave estimates of nucleated cell counts. Using immunoSEQ multiplex PCR, the repertoire was profiled, and TCRdb retains in-frame clones only, with some absent. The V and J calls and clone size are taken from that table; D and trimming were inferred from the DNA. The data contain roughly 250,000 clones, about 87% of them singletons. Cohort assignment relied on participant-reported clinical history. All recovered Cohort 3 donors got two negative PCRs, got clearance, or saw symptom resolution. The receptor comes from a woman in her fifties or sixties who had recovered from COVID-19. Material: PBMCs or T cells enriched from blood (not recorded which).

Here the CDR3 reads CASSLVVGRGFYGYTF. CDR3 nucleotides: TGTGCCAGCAGCTTAGTGGTCGGCAGGGGGTTTTATGGCTACACCTTC. The chain employs TRBV7-2 and TRBJ1-2; TRBD1 matches 7 bases. With V trimmed by 1 base and J by 5 bases, 10 bases remained unmatched. Germline CDR1 SGHTA, CDR2 FQGNSA. The CDR3 runs to 16 residues.